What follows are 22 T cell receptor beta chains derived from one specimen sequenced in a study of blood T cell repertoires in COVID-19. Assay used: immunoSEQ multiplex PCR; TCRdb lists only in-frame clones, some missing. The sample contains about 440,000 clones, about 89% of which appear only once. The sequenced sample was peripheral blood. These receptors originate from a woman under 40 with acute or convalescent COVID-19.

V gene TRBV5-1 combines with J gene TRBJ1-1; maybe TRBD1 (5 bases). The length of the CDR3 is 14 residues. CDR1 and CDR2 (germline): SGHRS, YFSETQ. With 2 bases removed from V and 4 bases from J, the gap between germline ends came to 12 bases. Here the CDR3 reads CASSLGVFRTEAFF. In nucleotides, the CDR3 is TGCGCCAGCAGCTTAGGGGTCTTTCGCACTGAAGCTTTCTTT. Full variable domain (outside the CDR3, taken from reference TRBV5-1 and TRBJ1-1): KAGVTQTPRYLIKTRGQQVTLSCSPISGHRSVSWYQQTPGQGLQFLFEYFSETQRNKGNFPGRFSGRQFSNSRSEMNVSTLELGDSALYLCASSLGVFRTEAFFGQGTRLTVV.

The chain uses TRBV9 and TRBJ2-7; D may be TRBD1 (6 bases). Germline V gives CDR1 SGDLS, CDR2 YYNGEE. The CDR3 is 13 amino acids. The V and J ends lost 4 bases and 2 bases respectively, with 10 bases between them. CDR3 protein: CASSTGLAYEQYF. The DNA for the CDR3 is TGTGCCAGCAGCACAGGGTTGGCCTACGAGCAGTACTTC.

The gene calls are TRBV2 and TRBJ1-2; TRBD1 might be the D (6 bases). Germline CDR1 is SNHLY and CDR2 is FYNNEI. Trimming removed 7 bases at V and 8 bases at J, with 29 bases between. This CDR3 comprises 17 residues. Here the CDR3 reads CASTPARGFPAAGGYTF. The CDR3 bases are TGTGCCAGCACCCCAGCCAGGGGATTCCCCGCTGCTGGAGGCTACACCTTC.

Written as DNA, the CDR3 is TGCAGCGTTATGCAGGGGGAAGGGACCCAGTACTTC. It is translated as CSVMQGEGTQYF. The V gene is TRBV29-1, the J gene TRBJ2-5, with 7 positions matching TRBD1. CDR3 length: 12 amino acids. With 5 bases clipped from V and 7 bases from J, the junction kept 7 bases outside the gene matches. Germline V lookup: CDR1 SQVTM, CDR2 ANQGSEA.

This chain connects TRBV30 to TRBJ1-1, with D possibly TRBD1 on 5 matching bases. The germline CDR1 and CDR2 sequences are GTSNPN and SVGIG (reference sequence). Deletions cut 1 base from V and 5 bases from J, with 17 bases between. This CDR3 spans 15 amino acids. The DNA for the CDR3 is TGTGCCTGGAGTGGGTTCCAGGGCGGTCGAACTGAAGCTTTCTTT. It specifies CAWSGFQGGRTEAFF.

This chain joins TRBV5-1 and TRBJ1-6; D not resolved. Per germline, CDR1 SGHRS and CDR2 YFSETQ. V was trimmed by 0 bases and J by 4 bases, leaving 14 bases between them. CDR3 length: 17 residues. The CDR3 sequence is CASSLERPNYYNSPLHF. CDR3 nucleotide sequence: TGCGCCAGCAGCTTGGAAAGGCCTAACTATTATAATTCACCCCTCCACTTT.

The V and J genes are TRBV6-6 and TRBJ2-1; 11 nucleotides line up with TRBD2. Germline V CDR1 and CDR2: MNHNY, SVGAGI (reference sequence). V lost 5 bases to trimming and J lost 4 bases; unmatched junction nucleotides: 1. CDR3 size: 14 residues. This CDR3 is CASSPSGGYNEQFF. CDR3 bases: TGTGCCAGCAGTCCTAGCGGGGGGTACAATGAGCAGTTCTTC.

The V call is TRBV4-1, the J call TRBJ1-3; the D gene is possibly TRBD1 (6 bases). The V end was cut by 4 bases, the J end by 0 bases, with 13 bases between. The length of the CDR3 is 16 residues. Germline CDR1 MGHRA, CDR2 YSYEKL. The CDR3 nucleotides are TGCGCCAGCAGCCGAGACCAGGGGTACTCTGGAAACACCATATATTTT. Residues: CASSRDQGYSGNTIYF.

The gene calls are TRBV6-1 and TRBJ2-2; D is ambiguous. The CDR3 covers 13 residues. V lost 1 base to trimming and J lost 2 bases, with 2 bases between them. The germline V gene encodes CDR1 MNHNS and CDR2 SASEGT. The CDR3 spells CASSEVNTGELFF. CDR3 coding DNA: TGTGCCAGCAGTGAAGTAAACACCGGGGAGCTGTTTTTT.

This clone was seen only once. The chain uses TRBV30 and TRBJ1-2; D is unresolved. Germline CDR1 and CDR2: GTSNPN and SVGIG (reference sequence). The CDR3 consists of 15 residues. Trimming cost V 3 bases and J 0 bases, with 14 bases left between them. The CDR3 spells CAWREFLTSNYGYTF. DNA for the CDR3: TGTGCCTGGAGGGAGTTTCTTACCTCTAACTATGGCTACACCTTC.

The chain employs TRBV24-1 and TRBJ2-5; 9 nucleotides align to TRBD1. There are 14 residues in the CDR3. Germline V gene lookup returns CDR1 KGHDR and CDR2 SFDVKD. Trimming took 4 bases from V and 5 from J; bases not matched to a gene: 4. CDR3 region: CATSEDRGRETQYF. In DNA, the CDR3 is TGTGCCACCAGTGAGGACAGGGGACGCGAGACCCAGTACTTC.

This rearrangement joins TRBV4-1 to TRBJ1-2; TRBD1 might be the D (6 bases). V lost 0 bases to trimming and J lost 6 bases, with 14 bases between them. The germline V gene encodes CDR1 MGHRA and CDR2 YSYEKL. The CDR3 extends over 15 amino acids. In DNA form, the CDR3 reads TGCGCCAGCAGCCAAGACCGGGGGGGCGCGGATGGCTACACCTTC. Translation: CASSQDRGGADGYTF.

DNA for the CDR3: TGTGCCAGCAGTGACCAGGCGGGGGGGCCGACGCAGTATTTT. It encodes CASSDQAGGPTQYF. The rearrangement uses TRBV9 and TRBJ2-3; 9 bases fit TRBD2. The germline V gene has CDR1 SGDLS and CDR2 YYNGEE. The CDR3 sequence is 14 residues long. After removal of 5 bases from V and 9 bases from J, the junction contained 10 bases not matched to a gene.

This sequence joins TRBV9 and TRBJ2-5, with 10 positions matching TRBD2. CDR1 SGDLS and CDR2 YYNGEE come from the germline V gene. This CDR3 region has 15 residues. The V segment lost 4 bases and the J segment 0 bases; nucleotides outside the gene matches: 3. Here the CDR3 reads CASSSGGAYQETQYF. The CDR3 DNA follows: TGTGCCAGCAGCAGCGGGGGGGCCTACCAAGAGACCCAGTACTTC.

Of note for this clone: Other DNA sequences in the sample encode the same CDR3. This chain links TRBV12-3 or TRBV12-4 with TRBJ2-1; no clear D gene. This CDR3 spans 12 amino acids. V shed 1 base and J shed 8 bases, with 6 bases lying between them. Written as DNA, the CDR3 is TGTGCCAGCAGTTTAGTGGGCGATGAGCAGTTCTTC. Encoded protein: CASSLVGDEQFF.

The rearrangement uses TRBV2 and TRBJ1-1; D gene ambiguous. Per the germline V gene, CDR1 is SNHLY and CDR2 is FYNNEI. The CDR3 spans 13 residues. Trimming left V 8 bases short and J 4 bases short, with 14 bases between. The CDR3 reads CASSRQAGTEAFF. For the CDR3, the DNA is TGTGCCAGCTCTAGGCAGGCGGGCACTGAAGCTTTCTTT. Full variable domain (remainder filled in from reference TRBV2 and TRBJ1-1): EPEVTQTPSHQVTQMGQEVILRCVPISNHLYFYWYRQILGQKVEFLVSFYNNEISEKSEIFDDQFSVERPDGSNFTLKIRSTKLEDSAMYFCASSRQAGTEAFFGQGTRLTVV.

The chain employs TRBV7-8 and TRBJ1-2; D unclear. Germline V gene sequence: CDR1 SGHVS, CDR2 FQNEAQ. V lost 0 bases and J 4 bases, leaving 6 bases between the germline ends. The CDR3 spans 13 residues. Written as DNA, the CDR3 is TGTGCCAGCAGCTTAGCCGTTCTCTATGGCTACACCTTC. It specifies CASSLAVLYGYTF.

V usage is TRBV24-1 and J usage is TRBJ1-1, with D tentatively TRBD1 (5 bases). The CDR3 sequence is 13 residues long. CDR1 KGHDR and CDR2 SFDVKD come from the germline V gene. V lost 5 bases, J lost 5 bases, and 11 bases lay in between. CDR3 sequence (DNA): TGTGCCACCAGTGTCCCAGGGAGGACTGAAGCTTTCTTT. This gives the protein CATSVPGRTEAFF.

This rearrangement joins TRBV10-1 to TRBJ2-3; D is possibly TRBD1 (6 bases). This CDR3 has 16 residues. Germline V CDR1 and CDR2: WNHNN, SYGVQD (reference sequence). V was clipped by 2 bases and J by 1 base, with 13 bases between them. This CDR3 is CASSERVGGGTDTQYF. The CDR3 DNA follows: TGCGCCAGCAGTGAGAGGGTAGGGGGAGGCACAGATACGCAGTATTTT.

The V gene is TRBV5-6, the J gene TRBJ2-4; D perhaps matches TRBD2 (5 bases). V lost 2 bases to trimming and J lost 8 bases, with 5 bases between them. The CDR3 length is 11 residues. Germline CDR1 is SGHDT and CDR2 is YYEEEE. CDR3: CASSFGDIQYF. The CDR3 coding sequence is TGTGCCAGCAGCTTCGGGGACATTCAGTACTTC. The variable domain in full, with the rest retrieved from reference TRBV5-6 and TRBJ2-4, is DAGVTQSPTHLIKTRGQQVTLRCSPKSGHDTVSWYQQALGQGPQFIFQYYEEEERQRGNFPDRFSGHQFPNYSSELNVNALLLGDSALYLCASSFGDIQYFGAGTRLSVL.

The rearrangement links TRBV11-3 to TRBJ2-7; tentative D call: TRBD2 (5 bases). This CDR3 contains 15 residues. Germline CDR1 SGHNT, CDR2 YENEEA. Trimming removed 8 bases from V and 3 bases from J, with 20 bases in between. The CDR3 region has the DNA TGTGCCAGCCCTTTGTGCGGGCCCGCGTTCTACGAGCAGTACTTC. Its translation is CASPLCGPAFYEQYF.

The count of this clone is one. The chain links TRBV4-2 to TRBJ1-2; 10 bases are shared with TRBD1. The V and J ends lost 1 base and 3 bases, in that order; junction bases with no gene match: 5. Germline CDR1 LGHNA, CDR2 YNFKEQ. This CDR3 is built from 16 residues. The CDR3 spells CASSQAAGTGDYGYTF. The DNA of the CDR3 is TGTGCCAGCAGCCAAGCCGCCGGGACAGGGGACTATGGCTACACCTTC.